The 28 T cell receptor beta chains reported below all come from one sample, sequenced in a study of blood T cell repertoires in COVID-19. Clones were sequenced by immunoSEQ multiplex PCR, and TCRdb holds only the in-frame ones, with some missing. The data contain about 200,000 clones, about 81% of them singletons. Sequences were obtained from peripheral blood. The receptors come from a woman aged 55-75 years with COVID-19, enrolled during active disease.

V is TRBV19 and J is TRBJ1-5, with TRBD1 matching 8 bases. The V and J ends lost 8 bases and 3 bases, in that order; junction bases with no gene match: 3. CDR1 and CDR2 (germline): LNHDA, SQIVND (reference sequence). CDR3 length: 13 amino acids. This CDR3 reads CASSTGVNQPQHF. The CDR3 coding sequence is TGTGCCAGTTCGACAGGGGTCAATCAGCCCCAGCATTTT. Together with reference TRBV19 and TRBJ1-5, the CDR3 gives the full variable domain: DGGITQSPKYLFRKEGQNVTLSCEQNLNHDAMYWYRQDPGQGLRLIYYSQIVNDFQKGDIAEGYSVSREKKESFPLTVTSAQKNPTAFYLCASSTGVNQPQHFGDGTRLSIL.

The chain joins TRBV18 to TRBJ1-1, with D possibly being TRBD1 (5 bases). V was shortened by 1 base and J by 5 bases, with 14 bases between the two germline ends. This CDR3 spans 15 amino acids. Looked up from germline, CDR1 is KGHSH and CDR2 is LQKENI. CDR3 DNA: TGTGCCAGCTCACCACTTCAGGGTTCGGTTACTGAAGCTTTCTTT. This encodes CASSPLQGSVTEAFF.

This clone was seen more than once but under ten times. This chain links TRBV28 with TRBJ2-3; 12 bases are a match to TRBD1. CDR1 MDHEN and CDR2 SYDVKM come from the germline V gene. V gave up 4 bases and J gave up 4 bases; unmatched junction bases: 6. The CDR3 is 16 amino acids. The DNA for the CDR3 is TGTGCCAGCAGTTCTTTCGGGACAGGGGGCGCAGATACGCAGTATTTT. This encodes CASSSFGTGGADTQYF. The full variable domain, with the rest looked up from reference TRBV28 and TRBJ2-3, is DVKVTQSSRYLVKRTGEKVFLECVQDMDHENMFWYRQDPGLGLRLIYFSYDVKMKEKGDIPEGYSVSREKKERFSLILESASTNQTSMYLCASSSFGTGGADTQYFGPGTRLTVL.

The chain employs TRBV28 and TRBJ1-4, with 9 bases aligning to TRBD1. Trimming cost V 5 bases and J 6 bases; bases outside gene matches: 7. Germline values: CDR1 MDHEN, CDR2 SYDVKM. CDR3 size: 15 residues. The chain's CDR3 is CASSTGTGTHEKLFF. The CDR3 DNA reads TGTGCCAGCAGTACCGGGACAGGGACACATGAAAAACTGTTTTTT.

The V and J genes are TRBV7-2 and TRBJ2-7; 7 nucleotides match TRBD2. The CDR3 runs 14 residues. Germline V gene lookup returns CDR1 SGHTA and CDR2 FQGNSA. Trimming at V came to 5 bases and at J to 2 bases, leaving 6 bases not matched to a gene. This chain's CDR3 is CASSPGGIPYEQYF. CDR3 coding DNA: TGTGCCAGCAGCCCGGGAGGCATTCCCTACGAGCAGTACTTC.

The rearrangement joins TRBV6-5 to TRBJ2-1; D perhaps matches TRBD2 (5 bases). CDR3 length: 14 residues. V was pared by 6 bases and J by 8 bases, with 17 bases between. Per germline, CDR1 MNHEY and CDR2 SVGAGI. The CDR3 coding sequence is TGTGCCAGCAGCCTAGCTATGATCGAGCATGAGCAGTTCTTC. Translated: CASSLAMIEHEQFF.

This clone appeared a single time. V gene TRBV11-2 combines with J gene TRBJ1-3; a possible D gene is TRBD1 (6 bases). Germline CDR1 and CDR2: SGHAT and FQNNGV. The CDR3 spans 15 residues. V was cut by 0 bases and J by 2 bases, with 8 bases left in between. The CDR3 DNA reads TGTGCCAGCAGCTTAGACGGGACACCTGGAAACACCATATATTTT. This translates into CASSLDGTPGNTIYF.

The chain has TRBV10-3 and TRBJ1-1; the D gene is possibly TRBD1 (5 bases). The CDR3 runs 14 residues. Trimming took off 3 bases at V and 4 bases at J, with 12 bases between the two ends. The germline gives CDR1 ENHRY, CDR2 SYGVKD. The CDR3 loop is CAISEARRGTEAFF. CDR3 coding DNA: TGTGCCATCAGTGAAGCCCGGAGGGGCACTGAAGCTTTCTTT.

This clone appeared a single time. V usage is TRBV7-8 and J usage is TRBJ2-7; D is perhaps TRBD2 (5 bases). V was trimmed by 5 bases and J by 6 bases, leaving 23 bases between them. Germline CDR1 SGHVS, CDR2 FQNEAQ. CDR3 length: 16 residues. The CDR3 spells CASSLRVGDAMGEQYF. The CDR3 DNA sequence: TGTGCCAGCAGCCTTAGGGTCGGGGATGCCATGGGCGAGCAGTACTTC.

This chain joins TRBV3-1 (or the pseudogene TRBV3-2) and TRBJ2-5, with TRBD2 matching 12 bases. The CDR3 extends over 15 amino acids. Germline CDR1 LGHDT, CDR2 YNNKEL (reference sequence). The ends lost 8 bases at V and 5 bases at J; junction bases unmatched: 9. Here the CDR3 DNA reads TGTGCCAGCCGTCCTAGCGGGGGGGTGGTGGAGACCCAGTACTTC. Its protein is CASRPSGGVVETQYF.

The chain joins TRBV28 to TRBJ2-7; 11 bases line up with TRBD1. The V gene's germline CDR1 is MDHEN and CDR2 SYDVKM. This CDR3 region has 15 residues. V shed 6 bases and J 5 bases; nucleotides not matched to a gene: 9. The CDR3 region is CASSPTGQGVHEQYF. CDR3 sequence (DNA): TGTGCCAGCAGCCCCACGGGACAGGGGGTTCACGAGCAGTACTTC.

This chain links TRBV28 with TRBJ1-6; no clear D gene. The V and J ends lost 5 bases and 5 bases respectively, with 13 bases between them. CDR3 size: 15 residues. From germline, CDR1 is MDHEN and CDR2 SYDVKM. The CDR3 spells CASSPPGGNNSPLHF. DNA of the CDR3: TGTGCCAGCAGTCCCCCCGGCGGTAATAATTCACCCCTCCACTTT.

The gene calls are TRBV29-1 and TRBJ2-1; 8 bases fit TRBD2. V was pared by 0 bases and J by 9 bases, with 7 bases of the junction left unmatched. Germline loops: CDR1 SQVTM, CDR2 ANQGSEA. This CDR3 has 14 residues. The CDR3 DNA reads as TGCAGCGTTGAAGAAGCGGGAGTTCAGGGTGAGCAGTTCTTC. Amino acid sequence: CSVEEAGVQGEQFF.

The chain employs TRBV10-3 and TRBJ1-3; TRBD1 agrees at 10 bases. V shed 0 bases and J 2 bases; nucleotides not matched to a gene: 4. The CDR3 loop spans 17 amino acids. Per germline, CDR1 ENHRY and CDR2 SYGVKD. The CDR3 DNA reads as TGTGCCATCAGTGAGTCCCGACAGGGGGCGGCTGGAAACACCATATATTTT. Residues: CAISESRQGAAGNTIYF.

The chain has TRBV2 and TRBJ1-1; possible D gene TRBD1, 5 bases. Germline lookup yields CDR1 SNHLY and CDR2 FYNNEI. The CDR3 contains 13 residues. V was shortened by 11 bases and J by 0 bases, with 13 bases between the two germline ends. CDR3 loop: CARSQEVNTEAFF. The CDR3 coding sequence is TGTGCCCGATCACAGGAAGTGAACACTGAAGCTTTCTTT.

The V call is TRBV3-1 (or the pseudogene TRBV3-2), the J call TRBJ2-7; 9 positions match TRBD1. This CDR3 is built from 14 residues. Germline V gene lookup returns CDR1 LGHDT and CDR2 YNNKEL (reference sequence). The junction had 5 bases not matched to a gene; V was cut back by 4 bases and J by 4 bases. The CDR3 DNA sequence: TGTGCCAGCAGCCTAGGACAGGGGAGATACGAGCAGTACTTC. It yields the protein CASSLGQGRYEQYF.

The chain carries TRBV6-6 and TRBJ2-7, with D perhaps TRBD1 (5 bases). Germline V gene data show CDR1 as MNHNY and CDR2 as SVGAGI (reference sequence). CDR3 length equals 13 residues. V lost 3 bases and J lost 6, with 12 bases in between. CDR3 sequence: CASSYDQGGEQYF. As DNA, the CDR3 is TGTGCCAGCAGTTATGATCAGGGTGGCGAGCAGTACTTC.

CDR3 bases: TGTGCCAGCAGCCGACAGTTTCAGCCCCAGCATTTT. This translates into CASSRQFQPQHF. V usage is TRBV6-6 and J usage is TRBJ1-5; possibly TRBD1 for D (5 bases). Trimming removed 6 bases from V and 6 bases from J, with 9 bases in between. There are 12 residues in the CDR3. CDR1 is MNHNY and CDR2 is SVGAGI in the germline V gene (reference sequence).

CDR3 DNA sequence: TGTGCCAGCAGTCCATCATCCATCGGGACTCAAGGAATTCTGTTTTTT. Its protein product is CASSPSSIGTQGILFF. V is TRBV28 and J is TRBJ1-4, with D possibly matching TRBD1 (5 bases). The CDR3 totals 16 residues. Trimming removed 5 bases from V and 14 bases from J, with 27 bases in between. The germline CDR1 and CDR2 sequences are MDHEN and SYDVKM.

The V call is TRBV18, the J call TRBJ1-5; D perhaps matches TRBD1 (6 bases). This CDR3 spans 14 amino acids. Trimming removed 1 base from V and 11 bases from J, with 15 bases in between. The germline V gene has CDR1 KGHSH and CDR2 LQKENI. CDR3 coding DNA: TGTGCCAGCTCACCACTTCCAGGGGTTGCGGCCCAGCATTTT. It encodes CASSPLPGVAAQHF.

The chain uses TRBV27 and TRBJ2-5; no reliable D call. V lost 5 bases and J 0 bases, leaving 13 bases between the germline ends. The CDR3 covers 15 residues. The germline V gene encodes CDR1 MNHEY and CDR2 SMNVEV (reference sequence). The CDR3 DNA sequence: TGTGCCAGCAGTACCGGAACTACGTACCAAGAGACCCAGTACTTC. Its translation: CASSTGTTYQETQYF.

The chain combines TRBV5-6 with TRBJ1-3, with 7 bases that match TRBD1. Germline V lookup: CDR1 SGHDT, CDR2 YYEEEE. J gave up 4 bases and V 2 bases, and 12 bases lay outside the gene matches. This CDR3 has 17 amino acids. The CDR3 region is CASSLTGDPKVGNTIYF. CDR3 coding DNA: TGTGCCAGCAGCTTAACAGGGGACCCCAAAGTCGGAAACACCATATATTTT.

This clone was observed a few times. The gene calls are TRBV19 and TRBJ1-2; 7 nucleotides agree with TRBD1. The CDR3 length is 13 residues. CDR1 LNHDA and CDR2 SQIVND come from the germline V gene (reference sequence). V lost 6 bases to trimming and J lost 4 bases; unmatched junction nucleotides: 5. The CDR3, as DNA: TGTGCCAGTAGCATGACAGGGTTCTATGGCTACACCTTC. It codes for CASSMTGFYGYTF.

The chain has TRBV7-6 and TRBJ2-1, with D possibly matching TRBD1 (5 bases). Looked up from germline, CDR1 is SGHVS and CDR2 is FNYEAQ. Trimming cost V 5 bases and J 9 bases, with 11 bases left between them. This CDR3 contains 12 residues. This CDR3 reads CASSPVQGEQFF. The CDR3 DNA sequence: TGTGCCAGCAGCCCTGTCCAGGGTGAGCAGTTCTTC.

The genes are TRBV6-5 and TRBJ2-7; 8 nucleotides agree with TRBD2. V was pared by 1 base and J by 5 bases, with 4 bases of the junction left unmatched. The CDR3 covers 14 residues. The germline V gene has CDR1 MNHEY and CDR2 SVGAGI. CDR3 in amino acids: CASSYLGLADEQYF. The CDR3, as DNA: TGTGCCAGCAGTTACTTAGGACTAGCTGACGAGCAGTACTTC.

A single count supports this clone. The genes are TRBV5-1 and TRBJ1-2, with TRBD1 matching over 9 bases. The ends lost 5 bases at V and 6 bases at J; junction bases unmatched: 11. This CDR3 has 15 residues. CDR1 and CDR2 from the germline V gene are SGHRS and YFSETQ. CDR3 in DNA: TGCGCCAGCAGACAAAACAGGGGGCGCATAGATGGCTACACCTTC. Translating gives CASRQNRGRIDGYTF.

CDR3 in amino acids: CASSPQGQFNEKLFF. CDR3 sequence (DNA): TGTGCCAGCAGTCCCCAGGGACAGTTTAATGAAAAACTGTTTTTT. This chain connects TRBV28 to TRBJ1-4, with TRBD1 matching over 7 bases. This CDR3 has 15 amino acids. Unmatched junction bases numbered 7, after V lost 5 bases and J lost 4 bases. Looked up from germline, CDR1 is MDHEN and CDR2 is SYDVKM.

Here the CDR3 reads CASSFSGNTDTQYF. For the CDR3, the DNA is TGTGCCAGCAGCTTCTCAGGCAACACAGATACGCAGTATTTT. The chain is built from TRBV11-3 and TRBJ2-3; no definite D call. Germline-derived CDR1 and CDR2 are SGHNT and YENEEA. The germline V and J ends were trimmed by 3 bases and 2 bases, with 9 bases remaining between them. This CDR3 region has 14 residues.